A single sample is the source of the 16 T cell receptor beta chains below, sequenced in a study of cytomegalovirus exposure and HLA in healthy donors. Method: immunoSEQ multiplex PCR; TCRdb's copy keeps in-frame clones and lacks some. The sample lists over 250,000 clones; 65% to 90% were seen once. Sequencing input: PBMCs. The receptors were sampled from a woman between 18 and 29 years old in good health and CMV-seronegative.

CDR3 residues: CATSDPGGATGYGYTF. CDR3 DNA: TGTGCCACCAGCGACCCGGGGGGGGCGACGGGCTATGGCTACACCTTC. V is TRBV2 and J is TRBJ1-2, with a tentative D call TRBD1 (6 bases). Germline assignment: CDR1 SNHLY and CDR2 FYNNEI. Trimming pared 10 bases from V and 4 bases from J, leaving 25 bases between. The CDR3 has 16 residues.

The chain is built from TRBV27 and TRBJ1-5; possible D gene TRBD1, 5 bases. The V gene lost 0 bases and the J gene lost 3 bases, with 9 bases spanning the gap. The CDR3 sequence is 15 residues long. CDR1 is MNHEY and CDR2 is SMNVEV in the germline V gene (reference sequence). The chain's CDR3 is CASSLSRVANQPQHF. CDR3 in DNA: TGTGCCAGCAGTTTATCCAGGGTTGCCAATCAGCCCCAGCATTTT.

This clone was seen once. The V and J genes are TRBV5-6 and TRBJ1-2; 8 nucleotides agree with TRBD1. The CDR3 covers 15 residues. V lost 2 bases, J lost 3 bases, and 6 bases stayed unmatched. CDR1 and CDR2 (germline): SGHDT, YYEEEE. CDR3 amino acids: CASSFSGGEDYGYTF. The DNA for the CDR3 is TGTGCCAGCAGCTTTTCAGGGGGCGAGGACTATGGCTACACCTTC.

This clone was counted a few times. The chain uses TRBV28 and TRBJ1-2; 10 nucleotides line up with TRBD1. CDR3 length: 15 amino acids. Trimming removed 6 bases from V and 7 bases from J; junction bases left unmatched: 11. CDR1 and CDR2 (germline): MDHEN, SYDVKM. The CDR3 nucleotides read TGTGCCAGCAGCCCTGAGGGACAGGGGATTTCTGGCTACACCTTC. Amino acid sequence: CASSPEGQGISGYTF.

The rearrangement uses TRBV6-5 and TRBJ1-1; D uncertain. CDR1 and CDR2 from the germline V gene are MNHEY and SVGAGI. V dropped 10 bases and J dropped 0 bases, with 9 bases sitting between them. The CDR3 extends over 12 amino acids. CDR3 in DNA: TGTGCCACACTGTCGGTGAACACTGAAGCTTTCTTT. Translated: CATLSVNTEAFF.

This chain uses TRBV5-1 with TRBJ2-1, with 7 bases matching TRBD2. With V trimmed by 4 bases and J by 5 bases, 9 bases remained unmatched. Germline CDR1 is SGHRS and CDR2 is YFSETQ. This CDR3 spans 15 amino acids. CDR3 protein: CASSPGSGRHNEQFF. CDR3 DNA: TGCGCCAGCAGCCCTGGGTCCGGGAGGCACAATGAGCAGTTCTTC. The full variable domain, with the rest looked up from reference TRBV5-1 and TRBJ2-1, is KAGVTQTPRYLIKTRGQQVTLSCSPISGHRSVSWYQQTPGQGLQFLFEYFSETQRNKGNFPGRFSGRQFSNSRSEMNVSTLELGDSALYLCASSPGSGRHNEQFFGPGTRLTVL.

The rearrangement joins TRBV10-2 to TRBJ2-7, with D hard to call. In germline, CDR1 is WSHSY, CDR2 SAAADI. Trimming removed 6 bases from V and 4 bases from J, with 7 bases in between. The CDR3 has 11 amino acids. CDR3 loop: CASSSSYEQYF. The CDR3 region has the DNA TGCGCCAGCAGCTCTTCGTACGAGCAGTACTTC.

The rearrangement joins TRBV7-2 to TRBJ2-6; D unresolved. The CDR3 runs to 17 residues. Looked up from germline, CDR1 is SGHTA and CDR2 is FQGNSA. V lost 5 bases to trimming and J lost 1 base, with 15 bases between them. CDR3 nucleotide sequence: TGTGCCAGCAGCCCCCTAGGAATGCCTTCTGGGGCCAACGTCCTGACTTTC. This codes for CASSPLGMPSGANVLTF.

The rearrangement joins TRBV5-1 to TRBJ2-3, with 7 bases aligning to TRBD1. The J segment lost 3 bases and the V segment lost 1 base, leaving 5 bases of the junction unmatched. Germline-derived CDR1 and CDR2 are SGHRS and YFSETQ. The CDR3 contains 15 residues. CDR3 coding DNA: TGCGCCAGCAGCTTGTACTTCAGGGGGACAGATACGCAGTATTTT. Its translation: CASSLYFRGTDTQYF.

This clone was seen a single time. J is TRBJ1-2 and V is TRBV9, with 7 bases matching TRBD1. The CDR3 is 14 amino acids. V shed 3 bases and J 5 bases; nucleotides not matched to a gene: 7. Germline CDR1 and CDR2: SGDLS and YYNGEE. This CDR3 is CASSGDSVLYGYTF. The CDR3 bases are TGTGCCAGCAGCGGGGACAGTGTCTTATATGGCTACACCTTC.

This chain connects TRBV10-1 to TRBJ2-5; 7 bases map to TRBD2. Germline CDR1 and CDR2: WNHNN and SYGVQD (reference sequence). V lost 2 bases, J lost 5 bases, and 11 bases stayed unmatched. The CDR3 is 16 amino acids. The CDR3 region is CASSESSGYLFETQYF. DNA for the CDR3: TGCGCCAGCAGTGAGAGTAGCGGGTATCTTTTCGAGACCCAGTACTTC.

The chain combines TRBV11-2 with TRBJ2-1; TRBD2 matches 8 bases. The CDR3 loop spans 15 amino acids. Germline CDR1 SGHAT, CDR2 FQNNGV. The junction had 3 bases not matched to a gene; V was cut back by 2 bases and J by 3 bases. The CDR3 region is CASSLRAGDYNEQFF. As DNA, the CDR3 is TGTGCCAGCAGCTTAAGAGCGGGAGACTACAATGAGCAGTTCTTC.

This clone has just a few counts. V and J are TRBV5-1 and TRBJ1-2; TRBD1 aligns across 7 bases. The CDR3 covers 14 residues. The trim removed 1 base at V and 6 bases at J, leaving 6 bases unmatched. The germline V gene encodes CDR1 SGHRS and CDR2 YFSETQ. Written as DNA, the CDR3 is TGCGCCAGCAGCTTGAAAGGGGGCGGCGATGGCTACACCTTC. Translated: CASSLKGGGDGYTF.

This clone was recorded only once. This chain connects TRBV18 to TRBJ1-1; 7 bases agree with TRBD1. This CDR3 is 14 amino acids long. V shed 6 bases, J shed 6 bases, and the junction held 10 bases outside the gene matches. Germline V gene data show CDR1 as KGHSH and CDR2 as LQKENI. The CDR3 region is CASSPDRSKPEAFF. CDR3 sequence (DNA): TGTGCCAGCTCGCCGGACAGGTCTAAACCTGAAGCTTTCTTT.

The chain uses TRBV29-1 and TRBJ1-1; possibly TRBD1 for D (6 bases). This CDR3 region has 13 residues. The germline V gene encodes CDR1 SQVTM and CDR2 ANQGSEA. V lost 4 bases to trimming and J lost 0 bases, with 9 bases between them. CDR3 coding DNA: TGCAGCGTTGCCAGGACAGTGAACACTGAAGCTTTCTTT. This encodes CSVARTVNTEAFF.

V gene TRBV4-1 combines with J gene TRBJ2-7, with a possible D match to TRBD1 (6 bases). The germline gives CDR1 MGHRA, CDR2 YSYEKL. The CDR3 has 15 residues. V lost 2 bases, J lost 0 bases, and 11 bases lay in between. The CDR3 DNA sequence: TGCGCCAGCAGCCAAACAGGGCGCCTCTCCTACGAGCAGTACTTC. Its protein is CASSQTGRLSYEQYF.